A single T cell receptor beta chain is shown here with its context. The source of the sample is a study of post-analysis software for immune sequencing data. Sequencing libraries made from TCR beta cDNA carried unique molecular identifiers. TCRdb re-derived calls from the PCR reads in MiXCR, one entry per CDR3 protein. Found here are over 300,000 distinct CDR3 sequences, less than 40% of them singletons; the top ten hold under 15%. The receptor was isolated from a girl aged 5 to 17 with multiple sclerosis. Material: blood.

CDR3 DNA: TGTGCCAGCAGGGTAGGGGTCGGGGGAAATGAGCAGTTCTTC. The encoded protein is CASRVGVGGNEQFF. This chain connects TRBV12-3 or TRBV12-4 to TRBJ2-1; a weak D match, TRBD2 (6 bases). Deletions cut 6 bases from V and 7 bases from J, with 16 bases between. The CDR3 covers 14 residues.